The entry below describes one T cell receptor (beta chain). This specimen comes from a study of cytomegalovirus exposure and HLA in healthy donors. The CDR3 spans 16 residues. The J segment lost 7 bases and the V segment lost 3 bases, leaving 15 bases of the junction unmatched. The germline CDR1 and CDR2 sequences are MNHEY and SMNVEV (reference sequence). 13 Jbeta primers and 60 Vbeta primers were used for the PCR. Profiled with immunoSEQ multiplex PCR; TCRdb holds only in-frame clones, not every one. Of some 190,000 clones in the sample, over 80% were seen once. This receptor was obtained from a middle-aged man in good health and CMV-seronegative. What was sequenced was PBMCs. This rearrangement joins TRBV27 to TRBJ2-7, with 7 bases matching TRBD1. In DNA, the CDR3 is TGTGCCAGCAGTTTCCGGCCGGCGACAGGGACGGGTGAGCAGTACTTC. Translating gives CASSFRPATGTGEQYF.